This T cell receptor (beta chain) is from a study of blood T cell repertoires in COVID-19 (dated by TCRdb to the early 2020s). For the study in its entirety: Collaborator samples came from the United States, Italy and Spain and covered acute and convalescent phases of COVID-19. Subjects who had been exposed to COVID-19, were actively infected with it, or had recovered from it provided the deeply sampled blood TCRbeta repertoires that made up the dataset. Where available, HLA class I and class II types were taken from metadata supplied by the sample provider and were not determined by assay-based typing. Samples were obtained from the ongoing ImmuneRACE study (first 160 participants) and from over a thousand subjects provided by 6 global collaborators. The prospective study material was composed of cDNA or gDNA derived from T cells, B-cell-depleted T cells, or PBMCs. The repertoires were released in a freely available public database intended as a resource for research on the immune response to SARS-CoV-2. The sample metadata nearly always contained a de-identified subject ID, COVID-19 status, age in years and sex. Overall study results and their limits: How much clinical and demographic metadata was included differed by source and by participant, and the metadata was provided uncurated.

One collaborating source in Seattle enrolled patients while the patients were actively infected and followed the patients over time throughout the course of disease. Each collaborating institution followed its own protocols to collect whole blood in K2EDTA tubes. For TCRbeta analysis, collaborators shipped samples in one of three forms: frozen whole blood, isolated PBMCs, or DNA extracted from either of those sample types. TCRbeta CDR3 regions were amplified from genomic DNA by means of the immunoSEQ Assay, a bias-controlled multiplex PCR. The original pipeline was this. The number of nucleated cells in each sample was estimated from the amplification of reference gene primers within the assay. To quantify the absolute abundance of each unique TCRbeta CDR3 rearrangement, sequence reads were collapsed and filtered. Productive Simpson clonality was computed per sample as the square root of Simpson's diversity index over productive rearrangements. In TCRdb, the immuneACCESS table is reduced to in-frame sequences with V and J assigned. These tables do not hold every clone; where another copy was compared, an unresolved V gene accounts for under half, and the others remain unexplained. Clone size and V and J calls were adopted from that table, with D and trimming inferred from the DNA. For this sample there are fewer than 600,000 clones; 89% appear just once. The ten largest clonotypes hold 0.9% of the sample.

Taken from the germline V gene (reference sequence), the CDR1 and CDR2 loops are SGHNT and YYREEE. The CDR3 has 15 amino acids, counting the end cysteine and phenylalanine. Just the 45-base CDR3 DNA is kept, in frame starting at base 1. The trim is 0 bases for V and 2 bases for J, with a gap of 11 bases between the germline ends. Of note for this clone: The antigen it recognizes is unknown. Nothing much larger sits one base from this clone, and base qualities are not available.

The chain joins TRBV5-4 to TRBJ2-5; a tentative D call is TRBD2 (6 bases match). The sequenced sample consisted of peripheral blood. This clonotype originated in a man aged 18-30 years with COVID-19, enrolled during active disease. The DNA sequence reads TGTGCCAGCAGCTTGGGGCTAGCGCCACAAGAGACCCAGTACTTC. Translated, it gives CASSLGLAPQETQYF.